This T cell receptor beta chain is from a study of regulatory and conventional T cells in RAG deficiency. The sorted conventional CD4+ T cells were CD25-low and CD127-high, with genomic DNA sequenced. The CDR3 is 17 amino acids. Germline V gene sequence: CDR1 MGHRA, CDR2 YSYEKL. V shed 4 bases and J 6 bases; nucleotides not matched to a gene: 12. Clones were sequenced by immunoSEQ multiplex PCR, and TCRdb holds only the in-frame ones, with some missing. This table holds 20,000 to 25,000 clones, 95% to 97% found once. This same sample was also part of a study on regulatory T cells. Per that paper: The primer mix had 52 TRBV and 13 TRBJ primers.

Specimen: CD25- CD4+ T cells sorted from blood. The source of this sequence is a human donor in good health. The chain uses TRBV4-1 and TRBJ2-2; 9 positions match TRBD2. Written as DNA, the CDR3 is TGCGCCAGCAGCCCTTGGGGGCGGGGGGGACGGGCCGGGGAGCTGTTTTTT. Protein: CASSPWGRGGRAGELFF.